This T cell receptor (beta chain) came from a study of T-cell reconstitution after alpha-beta-depleted transplantation in children. V lost 4 bases to trimming and J lost 2 bases, with 8 bases between them. This CDR3 is 14 amino acids long. Germline V gene lookup returns CDR1 LNHDA and CDR2 SQIVND (reference sequence). TCRbeta library preparation incorporated unique molecular identifiers. TCRdb recomputed calls from the PCR reads with MiXCR, one row per CDR3 protein. The table lists about 870,000 distinct CDR3 sequences, approximately 15% of them singletons. This clonotype was detected ten times or more. The antigen is undetermined. Overall study findings and caveats: Diversity of TCRbeta at day 60 was high in some patients, arising from surviving recipient T cells and thymic progenitors. Several hundred graft clones that had expanded were reportedly the source of alpha-beta T cells about two months after transplant. T-cell counts and diversity were attributed mostly to newly produced T cells one year after transplant.

The sample here was PBMCs, mostly from graft donor cells, taken 360 days after TCRalphabeta/CD19-depleted stem cell transplant. The receptor was derived from a male patient younger than 18 who had a stem cell transplant for acute lymphoblastic leukemia, so the T cells may come from the graft donor. The genes are TRBV19 and TRBJ1-4, with D tentatively TRBD1 (6 bases). CDR3 amino acids: CASSTTGTNEKLFF. The CDR3 region has the DNA TGTGCCAGTAGTACGACAGGTACTAATGAAAAACTGTTTTTT.